The clone carrying this TCR beta chain appeared a single time. The data are from a study of OX40 agonist ivuxolimab in advanced cancers. J was trimmed by 9 bases and V by 3 bases; bases with no gene match: 6. Germline V CDR1 and CDR2: SGDLS, YYNGEE. This CDR3 region has 14 residues. Generated by immunoSEQ multiplex PCR, the TCRdb table keeps only in-frame clones and is missing some. The data contain some 35,000 clones, around four fifths of them seen just once; the ten biggest clones take up about 40%. V is TRBV9 and J is TRBJ2-1; 10 bases fit TRBD2. The origin of this receptor is an adult with an advanced solid tumor such as melanoma, head and neck, liver or kidney cancer. The material sequenced was CD4+ or CD8+ T cells sorted from blood, taken in a trial of the OX40 agonist ivuxolimab. The CDR3 reads CASSGSGGAVEQFF. The CDR3, as DNA: TGTGCCAGCAGCGGAAGCGGGGGGGCAGTTGAGCAGTTCTTC.